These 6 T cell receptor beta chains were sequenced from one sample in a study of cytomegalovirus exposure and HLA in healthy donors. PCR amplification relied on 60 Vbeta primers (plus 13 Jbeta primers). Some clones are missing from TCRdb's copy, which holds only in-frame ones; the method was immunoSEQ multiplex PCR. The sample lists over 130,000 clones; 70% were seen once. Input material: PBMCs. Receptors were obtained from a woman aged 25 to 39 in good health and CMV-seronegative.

CDR3: CASSFSRGYEQYF. Here the CDR3 DNA reads TGTGCCAGCAGCTTTTCGAGGGGGTACGAGCAGTACTTC. The chain uses TRBV14 and TRBJ2-7, with a weak D call TRBD1 (6 bases). The CDR3 is made up of 13 amino acids. Trimming took off 5 bases at V and 4 bases at J, with 12 bases between the two ends. Germline-derived CDR1 and CDR2 are SGHDN and FVKESK.

CDR3 residues: CASSGRERVFNEQFF. CDR3 nucleotides: TGTGCCAGCAGCGGGAGGGAGCGGGTTTTCAATGAGCAGTTCTTC. The chain has TRBV14 and TRBJ2-1; 7 bases match TRBD2. V gave up 5 bases and J gave up 6 bases; unmatched junction bases: 10. CDR1 is SGHDN, CDR2 FVKESK, per germline. The CDR3 totals 15 residues.

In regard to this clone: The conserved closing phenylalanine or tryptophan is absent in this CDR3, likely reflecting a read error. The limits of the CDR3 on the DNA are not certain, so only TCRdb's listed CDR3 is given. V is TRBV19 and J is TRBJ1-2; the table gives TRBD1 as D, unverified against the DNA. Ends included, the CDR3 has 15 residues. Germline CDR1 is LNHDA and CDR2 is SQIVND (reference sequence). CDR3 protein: CASADRVVGGGLMEV.

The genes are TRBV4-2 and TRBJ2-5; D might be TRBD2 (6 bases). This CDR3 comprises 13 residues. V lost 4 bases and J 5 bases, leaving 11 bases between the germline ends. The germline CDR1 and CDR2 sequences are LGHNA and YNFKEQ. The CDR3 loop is CASSPRDWETQYF. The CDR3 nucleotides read TGTGCCAGCAGCCCCCGGGACTGGGAGACCCAGTACTTC.

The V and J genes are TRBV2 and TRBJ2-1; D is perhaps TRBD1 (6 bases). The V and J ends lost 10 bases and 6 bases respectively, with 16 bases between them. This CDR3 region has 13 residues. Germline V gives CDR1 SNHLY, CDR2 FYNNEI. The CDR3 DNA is TGTGCCACAATTTTGGGGGCTGGCAATGAGCAGTTCTTC. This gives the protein CATILGAGNEQFF.

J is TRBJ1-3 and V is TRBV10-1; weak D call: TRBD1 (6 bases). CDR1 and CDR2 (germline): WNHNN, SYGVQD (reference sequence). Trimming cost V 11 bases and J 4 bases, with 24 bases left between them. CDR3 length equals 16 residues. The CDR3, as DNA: TGCGCCTGGGGGACAAACTCCCAGCCTGGCGGAAACACCATATATTTT. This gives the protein CAWGTNSQPGGNTIYF.